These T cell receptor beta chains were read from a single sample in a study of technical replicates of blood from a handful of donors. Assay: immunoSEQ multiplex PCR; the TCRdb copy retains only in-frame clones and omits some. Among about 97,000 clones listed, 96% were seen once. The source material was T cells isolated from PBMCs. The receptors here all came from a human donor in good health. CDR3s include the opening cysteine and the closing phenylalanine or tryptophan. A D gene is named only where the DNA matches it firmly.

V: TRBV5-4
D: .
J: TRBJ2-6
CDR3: CASSEGGSGANVLTF
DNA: TGTGCCAGCAGCGAAGGGGGCTCTGGGGCCAACGTCCTGACTTTC

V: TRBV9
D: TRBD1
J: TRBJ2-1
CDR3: CASSPSGTAHNEQFF
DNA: TGTGCCAGCAGCCCATCGGGGACAGCTCACAATGAGCAGTTCTTC

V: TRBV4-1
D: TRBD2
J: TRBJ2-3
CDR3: CASSQESGRADTQYF
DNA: TGCGCCAGCAGCCAAGAAAGCGGGAGGGCAGATACGCAGTATTTT

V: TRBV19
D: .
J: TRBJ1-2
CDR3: CASLSPNYGYTF
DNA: TGTGCCAGTCTTAGCCCTAACTATGGCTACACCTTC

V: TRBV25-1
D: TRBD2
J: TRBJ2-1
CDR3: CASGLAGPPPNEQFF
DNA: TGTGCCAGCGGACTAGCGGGCCCCCCCCCGAATGAGCAGTTCTTC

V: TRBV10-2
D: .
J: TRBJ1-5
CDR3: CASFLDQPQHF
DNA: TGCGCCAGCTTTTTAGATCAGCCCCAGCATTTT

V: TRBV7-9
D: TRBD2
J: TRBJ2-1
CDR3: CASSFIAGVKDDEQFF
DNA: TGTGCCAGCAGCTTTATAGCGGGAGTAAAAGATGATGAGCAGTTCTTC

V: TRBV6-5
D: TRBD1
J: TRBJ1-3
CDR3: CASSYSNRGGNTIYF
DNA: TGTGCCAGCAGTTACTCAAACAGGGGTGGAAACACCATATATTTT

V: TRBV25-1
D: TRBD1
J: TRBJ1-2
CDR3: CASRGTGNPYGYTF
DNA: TGTGCCAGCAGGGGGACAGGGAATCCCTATGGCTACACCTTC

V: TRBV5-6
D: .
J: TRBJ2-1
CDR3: CASSPSVDEQFF
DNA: TGTGCCAGCAGCCCCTCCGTCGATGAGCAGTTCTTC

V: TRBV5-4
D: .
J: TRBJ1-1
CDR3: CASSIDTNMNTEAFF
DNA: TGTGCCAGCAGCATAGACACAAACATGAACACTGAAGCTTTCTTT

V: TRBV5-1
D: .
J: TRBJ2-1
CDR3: CASSTGVSGSNEQFF
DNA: TGCGCCAGCAGCACGGGGGTAAGCGGAAGCAATGAGCAGTTCTTC

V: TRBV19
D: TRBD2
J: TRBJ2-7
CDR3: CASREAGSLYEQYF
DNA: TGTGCCAGTAGGGAAGCGGGGTCACTCTACGAGCAGTACTTC

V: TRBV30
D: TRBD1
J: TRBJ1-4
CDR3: CAWRGQGGEKLFF
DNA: TGTGCCTGGAGGGGACAGGGGGGCGAAAAACTGTTTTTT

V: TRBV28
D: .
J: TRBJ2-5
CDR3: CASSLQGRETQYF
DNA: TGTGCCAGCAGTTTACAGGGTAGGGAGACCCAGTACTTC

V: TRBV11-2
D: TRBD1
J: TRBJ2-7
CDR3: CASSPRGWVRGTGDEQYF
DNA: TGTGCCAGCAGCCCGAGGGGATGGGTCCGCGGGACAGGGGACGAGCAGTACTTC

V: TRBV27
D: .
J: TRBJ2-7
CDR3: CASSGRGSYEQYF
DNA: TGTGCCAGCAGCGGCAGGGGTTCCTACGAGCAGTACTTC

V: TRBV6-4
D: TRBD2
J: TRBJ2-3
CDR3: CASSEYGGRISTDTQYF
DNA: TGTGCCAGCAGTGAGTATGGCGGGAGGATAAGCACAGATACGCAGTATTTT

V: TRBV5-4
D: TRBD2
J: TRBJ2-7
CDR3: CASSQSGSYEQYF
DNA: TGTGCCAGCAGCCAAAGCGGGAGCTACGAGCAGTACTTC

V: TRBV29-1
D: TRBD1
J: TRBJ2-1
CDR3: CSVSGQGGEQFF
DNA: TGCAGCGTATCGGGACAGGGAGGTGAGCAGTTCTTC

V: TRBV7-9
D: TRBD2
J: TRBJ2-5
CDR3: CASSSGTSGRETQYF
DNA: TGTGCCAGCAGCTCAGGGACTAGCGGGAGGGAGACCCAGTACTTC

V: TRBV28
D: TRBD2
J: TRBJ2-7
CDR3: CASSLSTSGSSYEQYF
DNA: TGTGCCAGCAGTTTATCGACTAGCGGGAGCTCCTACGAGCAGTACTTC